The sample holds a few counts of the clone carrying this TCR beta chain. No antigen is known for it. This sample is drawn from a study of T cells in Graves' hyperthyroidism and ophthalmopathy. Study-wide context: Before treatment of any kind, peripheral blood was taken at initial diagnosis.

V lost 1 base to trimming and J lost 5 bases; unmatched junction nucleotides: 4. Looked up from germline, CDR1 is MGHRA and CDR2 is YSYEKL. The CDR3 is 15 residues long. RNA transcripts provided the source from which TCR beta CDR3 regions were amplified. HTBI primers were employed in a first-round RT-PCR of the TCR CDR3. Using its own MiXCR run on the multiplex PCR reads, TCRdb lists one record per CDR3 protein. The repertoire holds hundreds of thousands of distinct CDR3 sequences, with more than 14% as singletons. Study-level findings and limits: Ophthalmopathy was distinguished from stable hyperthyroidism by 13 V-J signatures.

Diagnosis rested on symptoms, serum thyroxine and TRAb, thyroid ultrasound, and orbital computed tomography. This clonotype was sampled from a woman between 45 and 60 years old with Graves' ophthalmopathy. This chain connects TRBV4-1 to TRBJ2-5; 10 bases are shared with TRBD2. Specimen: blood. The CDR3 is CASSQVEAGGETQYF. In DNA, the CDR3 is TGCGCCAGCAGCCAAGTCGAAGCGGGAGGGGAGACCCAGTACTTC.